This TCR beta chain was found in a study of blood T cell repertoires in COVID-19. About the research overall: The United States, Italy and Spain were the sources of the acute and convalescent COVID-19 samples. T cells, B-cell-depleted T cells, or PBMCs supplied cDNA or gDNA.

Seattle patient enrollment occurred during active infection, with longitudinal follow-up thereafter. The CDR3 contains 15 residues. Germline CDR1 and CDR2: KGHSH and LQKENI. V lost 2 bases and J lost 1, with 9 bases in between. Source study methods: Reference gene primer amplification gave estimated nucleated cell counts. Assay: immunoSEQ multiplex PCR; the TCRdb copy retains only in-frame clones and omits some. The DNA gave D and trimming, while V, J and clone size come from that table. The repertoire holds roughly 130,000 clones, 90% seen once, with around 4.6% in the top ten. Sequenced sample: peripheral blood. The receptor comes from a man aged 60-69 years with COVID-19, enrolled during active disease. This chain joins TRBV18 and TRBJ2-1; D might be TRBD1 (6 bases). The chain's CDR3 is CASSPLQGSYNEQFF. DNA for the CDR3: TGTGCCAGCTCACCATTACAGGGTTCCTACAATGAGCAGTTCTTC.